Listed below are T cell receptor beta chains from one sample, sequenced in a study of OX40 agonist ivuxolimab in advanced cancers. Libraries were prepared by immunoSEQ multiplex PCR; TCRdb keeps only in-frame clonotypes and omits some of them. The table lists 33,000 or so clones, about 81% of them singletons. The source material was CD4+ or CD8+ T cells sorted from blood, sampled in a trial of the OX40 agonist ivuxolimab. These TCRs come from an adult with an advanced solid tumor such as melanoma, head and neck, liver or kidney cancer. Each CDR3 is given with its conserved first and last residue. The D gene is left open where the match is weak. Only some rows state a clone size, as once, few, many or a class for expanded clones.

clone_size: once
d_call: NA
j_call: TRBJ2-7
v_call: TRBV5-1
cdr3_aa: CASSLGGLSYEQYF
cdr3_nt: TGCGCCAGCAGCTTAGGGGGGTTATCCTACGAGCAGTACTTC

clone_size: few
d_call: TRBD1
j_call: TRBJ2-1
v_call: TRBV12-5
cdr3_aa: CASGSGQGAGSSYNEQFF
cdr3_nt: TGTGCTAGTGGCTCCGGACAGGGGGCCGGATCATCCTACAATGAGCAGTTCTTC

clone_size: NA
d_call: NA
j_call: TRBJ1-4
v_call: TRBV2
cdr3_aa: CASRPRLEGEKLFF
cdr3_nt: TGTGCCAGCAGACCCAGGTTGGAGGGGGAAAAACTGTTTTTT

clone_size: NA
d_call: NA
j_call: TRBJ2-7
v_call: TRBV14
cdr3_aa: CASSQWDGGYEQYF
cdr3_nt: TGTGCCAGCAGCCAATGGGACGGGGGCTACGAGCAGTACTTC

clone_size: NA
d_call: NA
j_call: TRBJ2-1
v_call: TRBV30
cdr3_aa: CAWSVLSGYNEQFF
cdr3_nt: TGTGCCTGGAGTGTACTTAGCGGTTACAATGAGCAGTTCTTC

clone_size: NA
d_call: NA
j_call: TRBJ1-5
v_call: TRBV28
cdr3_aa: CASSFVRGGQPQHF
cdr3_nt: TGTGCCAGCAGTTTCGTCAGGGGAGGACAGCCCCAGCATTTT

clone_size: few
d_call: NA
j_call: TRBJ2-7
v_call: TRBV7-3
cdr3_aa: CASSLKGDSYSYEQYF
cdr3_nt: TGTGCCAGCAGCTTAAAAGGGGACTCCTACTCCTACGAGCAGTACTTC

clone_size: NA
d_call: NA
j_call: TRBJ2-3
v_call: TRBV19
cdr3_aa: CASSRGTDTQYF
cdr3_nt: TGTGCCAGTAGTAGGGGCACAGATACGCAGTATTTT

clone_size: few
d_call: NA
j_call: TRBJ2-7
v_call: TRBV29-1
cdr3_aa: CSVSQASYEQYF
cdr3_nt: TGCAGCGTTTCCCAGGCCTCCTACGAGCAGTACTTC

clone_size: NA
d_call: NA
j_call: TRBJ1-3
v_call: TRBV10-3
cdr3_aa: CAISESGAAGNTIYF
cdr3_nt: TGTGCCATCAGTGAGTCTGGGGCCGCTGGAAACACCATATATTTT

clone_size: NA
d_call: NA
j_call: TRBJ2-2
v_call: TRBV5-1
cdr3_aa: CASSPVGSTGELFF
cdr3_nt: TGCGCCAGCAGCCCCGTCGGTAGCACCGGGGAGCTGTTTTTT

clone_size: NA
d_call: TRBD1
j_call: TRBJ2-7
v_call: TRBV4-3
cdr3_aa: CASSQPTGNPYEQYF
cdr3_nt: TGCGCCAGCAGCCAACCGACAGGGAACCCCTACGAGCAGTACTTC

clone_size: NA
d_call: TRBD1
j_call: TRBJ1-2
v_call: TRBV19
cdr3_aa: CASSMLTGGAGYTF
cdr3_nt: TGTGCCAGTAGTATGCTGACAGGGGGCGCGGGCTACACCTTC

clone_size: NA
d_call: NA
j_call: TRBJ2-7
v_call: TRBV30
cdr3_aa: CAWSGSLYEQYF
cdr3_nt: TGTGCCTGGAGTGGTTCACTCTACGAGCAGTACTTC

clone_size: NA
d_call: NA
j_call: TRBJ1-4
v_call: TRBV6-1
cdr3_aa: CASSGPDRQNEKLFF
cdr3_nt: TGTGCCAGCAGTGGGCCCGACAGGCAGAATGAAAAACTGTTTTTT

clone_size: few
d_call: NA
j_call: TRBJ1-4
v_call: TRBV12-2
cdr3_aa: CASRTTGYEKLFF
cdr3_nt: TGTGCAAGTCGCACTACAGGGTATGAAAAACTGTTTTTT

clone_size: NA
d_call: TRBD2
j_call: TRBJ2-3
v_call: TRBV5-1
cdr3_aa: CASSSPGLAGGSTDTQYF
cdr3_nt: TGCGCCAGCAGCTCCCCGGGACTAGCGGGAGGAAGCACAGATACGCAGTATTTT

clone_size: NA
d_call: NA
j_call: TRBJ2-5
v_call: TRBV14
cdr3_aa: CASSQVVVQETQYF
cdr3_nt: TGTGCCAGCAGCCAAGTGGTAGTTCAAGAGACCCAGTACTTC

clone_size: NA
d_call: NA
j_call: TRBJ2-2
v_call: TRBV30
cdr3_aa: CAWSVLGGPNTGELFF
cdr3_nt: TGTGCCTGGAGTGTACTGGGGGGACCTAACACCGGGGAGCTGTTTTTT

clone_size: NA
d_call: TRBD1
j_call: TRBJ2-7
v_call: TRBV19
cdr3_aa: CASSESGTGAYEQYF
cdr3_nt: TGTGCCAGTAGTGAATCCGGGACAGGGGCCTACGAGCAGTACTTC

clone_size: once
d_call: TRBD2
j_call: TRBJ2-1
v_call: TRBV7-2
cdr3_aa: CASSPRLAGKNEQFF
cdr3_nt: TGTGCCAGCAGCCCCCGACTAGCGGGAAAAAATGAGCAGTTCTTC

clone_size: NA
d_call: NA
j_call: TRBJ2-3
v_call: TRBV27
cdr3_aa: CASSLRAGATSTDTQYF
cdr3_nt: TGTGCCAGCAGTCTCAGGGCGGGGGCTACTAGCACAGATACGCAGTATTTT

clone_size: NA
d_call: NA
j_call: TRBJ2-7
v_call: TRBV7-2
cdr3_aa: CASSAYHGITYEQYF
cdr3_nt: TGTGCCAGCAGCGCATACCACGGGATTACCTACGAGCAGTACTTC

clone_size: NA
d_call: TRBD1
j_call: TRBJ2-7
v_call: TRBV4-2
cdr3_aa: CASSLGGQGDSSYEQYF
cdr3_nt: TGTGCCAGCAGCCTTGGGGGACAGGGGGATAGCTCCTACGAGCAGTACTTC

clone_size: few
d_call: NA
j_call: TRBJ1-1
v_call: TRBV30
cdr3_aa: CAWSTPTTANTEAFF
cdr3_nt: TGTGCCTGGAGTACTCCGACGACCGCGAACACTGAAGCTTTCTTT

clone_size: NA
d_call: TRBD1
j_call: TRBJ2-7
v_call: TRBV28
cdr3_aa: CASSSPRGTERYEQYF
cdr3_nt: TGTGCCAGCAGTTCCCCTCGTGGGACAGAGCGCTACGAGCAGTACTTC

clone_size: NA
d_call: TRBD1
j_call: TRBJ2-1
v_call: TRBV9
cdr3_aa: CASSPWGQGAPNEQFF
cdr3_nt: TGTGCCAGCAGCCCCTGGGGACAGGGAGCCCCCAATGAGCAGTTCTTC

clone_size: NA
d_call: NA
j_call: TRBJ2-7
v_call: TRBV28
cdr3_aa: CASNLQRTVHRGFYEQYF
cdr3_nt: TGTGCCAGCAACTTACAACGGACGGTTCATAGGGGGTTTTACGAGCAGTACTTC

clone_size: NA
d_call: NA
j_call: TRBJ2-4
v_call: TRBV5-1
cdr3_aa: CASSLAQVRGAKNIQYF
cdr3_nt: TGCGCCAGCAGCTTGGCCCAGGTAAGGGGGGCCAAAAACATTCAGTACTTC

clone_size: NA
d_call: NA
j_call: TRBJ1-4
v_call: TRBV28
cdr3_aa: CASSSQKGNEKLFF
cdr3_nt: TGTGCCAGCAGTTCCCAAAAAGGGAATGAAAAACTGTTTTTT

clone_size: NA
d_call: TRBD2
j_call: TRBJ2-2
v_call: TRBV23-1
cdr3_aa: CASSQCRLAGTGELFF
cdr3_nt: TGCGCCAGCAGTCAATGTCGACTAGCGGGAACCGGGGAGCTGTTTTTT